This T cell receptor (beta chain) is drawn from a study of blood T cells in healthy people across ages. Isolation recovered at least 6 million PBMCs from every sample. A second PCR of 7 to 11 cycles used a sample-barcoded 5' primer and a J-beta primer mix. Every cDNA molecule carried a tag from a template-switch adaptor bearing 12 random nucleotides. TCRdb called the 5' RACE reads again in MiXCR, with one record for every CDR3 protein. The sample contains 800,000 to 950,000 distinct CDR3 sequences, under 40% of which appear only once. Comments on this clonotype: A much larger clonotype is one base distant, so this may be a read error.

What was sequenced was blood. The receptor was derived from a man aged 18 to 30 in good health.

The CDR3 loop reads CASSLTSGFITDTQYF. CDR3 DNA: TGTGCCAGCAGCCTGACTAGCGGGTTCATCACAGATACGCAGTATTTT. The chain carries TRBV12-3 or TRBV12-4 and TRBJ2-3, with TRBD2 matching 10 bases. The CDR3 has 16 amino acids. V gave up 6 bases and J gave up 2 bases; unmatched junction bases: 8.